This TCR beta chain was sequenced for a study of blood T cells in healthy people across ages. Study-wide results and caveats: The lack of PBMC sorting stopped any conclusive naive versus antigen-experienced comparison. Long-lived donors carried more naive CD4+ cells and greater diversity than aged donors.

A J-beta primer mix and a sample-barcoded 5' primer were used in a second PCR of roughly 7 to 12 cycles. TCRdb analysed the 5' RACE reads with MiXCR anew, one entry per CDR3 protein. The sample has hundreds of thousands of distinct CDR3 sequences; 45% to 60% are singletons. Each sample used at least 6 million PBMCs. Turning to this clonotype: What it recognizes is unknown.

Sequenced material: blood. This sequence originates from a woman older than 75 in good health.

The CDR3 nucleotides read TGTGCCAGCAGCTTGGAGGCCGCCAAGTTCTTC. As protein: CASSLEAAKFF. This sequence joins TRBV5-4 and TRBJ2-1; no reliable D call. The V end was cut by 0 bases, the J end by 14 bases, with 9 bases between. Per the germline V gene, CDR1 is SGHNT and CDR2 is YYREEE (reference sequence). CDR3 length equals 11 residues.